This T cell receptor beta chain was captured in a study of cytomegalovirus exposure and HLA in healthy donors (dated by TCRdb to 2016 to 2017). Regarding the study in general: In an earlier analysis of approximately 500 of the donors, around 300 Gb of sequence data and 100 million or so unique TCR beta sequences from 180 million or so T cells were reported. An early release covering about 600 HLA-typed donors comprised roughly 300 gigabases of sequencing data and approximately 80 million unique TCR sequences. Of the 300 to 450 genotyped donors, approximately 80% were placed in the genetic ancestry cluster associated with self-reported Caucasian donors. The study was designed to test whether signatures of past pathogen exposure could be identified by cataloging public T cell receptors. The study used immunosequencing to profile the T cell repertoires of 666 subjects and linked those repertoires to cytomegalovirus serostatus. In addition to the first cohort of approximately 650 subjects, a separate validation cohort of 120 different subjects was used. To predict cytomegalovirus infection status, the study brought together high-throughput TCR immunosequencing, statistical association of individual TCRs with disease status, and machine learning. A later analysis re-analyzed previously published TCR beta repertoires from 600 to 850 donors and added high-resolution HLA genotyping to study TCR occurrence patterns. Rather than using new phenotypic data, the later analysis identified candidate immune exposures from TCR beta sequences and from how often those sequences occurred across donors. An earlier analysis of a few hundred of the donors applied high-throughput TCR beta sequencing to assess whether each TCR beta V gene segment acted as functional or pseudogenic. Donor age, sex, ethnicity and CMV serostatus were compiled alongside the repertoire data. Genome-wide SNP genotypes for about three fifths of the roughly 700 donors were used in a later genetic analysis, which treated that subset as a discovery cohort. All discovery cohort repertoires had been generated on a single sequencing platform. Both class I and class II loci were covered by HLA typing, at four-digit resolution. The number of donors typed differed by locus, with about 629-640 for A, B, C, DRB1 and DQB1, around 520 for DQA1, 600 to 610 for DPA1, and over 400 for DPB1. Roughly 5 DR-DQ haplotypes were handled as single units for association and clustering, since linkage in the cohort was strong. On average, about 240,000 unique TCR beta nucleotide sequences were sequenced per donor among 398 genotyped donors of the cohort, with about 17% of those sequences being non-productive. General study outcomes and caveats: A later analysis found that HLA-associated TCR beta chains were more clonally expanded and had lower generation probabilities than equally common non-associated chains. In a later analysis, several top co-occurrence clusters were reported to appear linked to parvovirus B19, influenza, CMV and Epstein-Barr virus. According to a later analysis, TCR association rates differed among HLA loci, with DRB1 alleles showing the most associated TCRs and HLA-C alleles showing the fewest. Linkage disequilibrium might explain the correlated functional status among segregating V segments, but an unknown experimental factor could not be excluded. In an earlier analysis of about 550 of the donors, most TCR beta V segments were observed in productive rearrangements about 90% or about 30% of the time, broadly matching IMGT annotations. Specific HLA alleles were associated with some 15,000 TCR beta sequences at a false discovery rate of 0.05 in a later analysis. In vitro tests confirmed that a few of the cytomegalovirus-associated TCR beta chains recognize cytomegalovirus antigens. The study gave a list of roughly 150 TCR beta chains associated with cytomegalovirus. It was suggested by the authors that the approach could potentially be generalized to other disease states and immunological phenotypes. When HLA alleles, especially DR and DQ, strongly co-occurred, attributing TCR associations to individual alleles was difficult. Some IMGT-functional V segments, including TRBV6-2 and TRBV6-3, could not be distinguished by the 87-base-pair reads and were therefore excluded. Over 15 rarely observed V segments, including chromosome 9 orphons, were excluded from the earlier analysis of approximately 600 of the donors because counts were too low. This cohort had only TCR beta chains sequenced, and the lack of alpha or paired-chain data limited which features could be detected. A later genetic analysis associated a missense DCLRE1C variant with V-gene and J-gene trimming of TCR beta chains, and an independent cohort replicated the association. Compared with the approximately 670-donor mean, donors in an Asian-associated ancestry cluster had fewer N-insertions in productive TCRs, according to a later genetic analysis. A group of highly shared sequence variants was considered likely to be a technical artifact of the sequencing pipeline. The presence/absence analyses assumed that sequencing depth was roughly uniform across donors, and that assumption may not be true. The classifier was reported to diagnose cytomegalovirus status with high specificity and sensitivity in both the original and validation cohorts. According to a later analysis, most CMV-associated TCR beta chains appeared to be HLA-restricted, and the HLA associations seemed to be driven largely by CMV exposure. The only immune exposure information available for the cohort was CMV serostatus. A further reported finding was that TCR beta sequences accurately predicted the HLA-A and HLA-B alleles for most subjects in the first cohort. Because some donors lacked HLA typing at each locus, the association tests relied only on the typed subset. Most TCR sequences were observed very rarely across donors, whereas some public TCRs were present in many individuals.

CDR1 and CDR2 are read off the germline V gene as MGHRA and YSYEKL. The CDR3 has 16 amino acids, counting the end cysteine and phenylalanine. Of the read, only the CDR3 DNA is kept; its 48 bases are in frame from base 1. V lost 5 bases and J lost 0 bases; the stretch between them is 14 bases long. The cohort comprised 666 healthy bone marrow donors. At the time of sampling, every cohort member was nominally healthy, though immune exposures that went unrecorded were likely present. The donor was CMV seronegative and belonged to the group of 352 seronegative cohort members. A peripheral blood sample was collected from each donor, and TCR beta sequencing was performed on peripheral blood mononuclear cells. Genomic DNA extraction from the blood cell samples was performed with the Qiagen DNeasy Blood Extraction Kit. The receptor library was made with the immunoSEQ multiplex PCR assay. For the multiplex PCR, a mixture combining 60 forward primers for TCR Vbeta segments and 13 reverse primers for TCR Jbeta segments was used. The CDR3 region of rearranged TCR beta genes was amplified from genomic DNA with a multiplex PCR assay. On the Illumina HiSeq System, the amplified TCR beta libraries were sequenced as 87-base-pair reads. The published analysis was carried out like this. Across the 670 or so repertoires, a later analysis counted tens of millions of unique TCR beta chains, 8.5 million to 12 million of which were shared by at least two donors. Raw reads were error-corrected and collapsed into unique sequences with a nearest-neighbor algorithm that merged closely related sequences to remove PCR and sequencing errors. To assign V, D and J gene segments, CDR3 sequences were aligned to IMGT reference sequences. Each retained sequence needed at least a six-nucleotide match to both a V gene segment and a J gene segment. A rearrangement was called productive if the CDR3 had no stop codons and remained in frame with V and J, and every other rearrangement was called non-productive. CDR3 was defined by IMGT convention, running from the second conserved V-encoded cysteine to the conserved J-encoded phenylalanine. Sequences without an unambiguous match to a single V gene segment were excluded from the earlier analysis of over 500 of the donors. An earlier analysis of several hundred of the donors called V segments functional above 56.7% productive rearrangements and segregating when the between-donor standard deviation exceeded 5%. A statistical classification framework was built to diagnose cytomegalovirus status from the catalog of TCR beta chain sequences. V and J gene assignment, in a later analysis, came from comparing TCR nucleotide sequences with IMGT/GENE-DB human TR gene sequences. Using the TCRdist pipeline, a later analysis assigned CDR3 sequences along with most-parsimonious VDJ recombination scenarios. A later analysis defined each TCR beta chain by its CDR3 amino acid sequence plus V-gene family, and excluded reads lacking a unique V-gene family. To address suspected cross-contamination and a sequencing artifact, a later analysis removed 592 highly shared, low-generation-probability nucleotide sequences. A later analysis calculated a clonal expansion index for each public chain from normalized within-repertoire ranks of inferred template counts. Generation probabilities in a later analysis came from a VDJ recombination model fitted to out-of-frame rearrangements, and those results were checked against IGoR. A later analysis scored TCR-TCR, TCR-HLA and TCR-CMV co-occurrence with hypergeometric tests, applying a repertoire-size bias correction to TCR pairs. To estimate false discovery rates, a later analysis permuted the HLA or CMV assignments 20 times. In a later analysis, co-occurring TCRs were grouped with DBSCAN, and TCRdist sequence similarity was added when clustering was performed within HLA-allele-positive subsets. Repertoires with fewer than 30,000 or more than 120,000 public chains were left out of co-occurrence clustering, as were about five repertoires with anomalous nucleotide sharing. TCRdb mirrors the immuneACCESS table, restricted to in-frame sequences. Some clones are absent from its copies; in checked studies, under half trace to an unresolved V gene, and the reason for the others is unknown. D and trimming were read from the DNA, whereas the V and J calls and clone size are those reported in that table. The sample table includes about 32,000 clones. Together, the top ten hold less than 6% of the sample.

With regard to this clone: It lacks a known antigen.

Sequenced material: PBMCs. The rearrangement joined TRBV4-1 to TRBJ1-3, with TRBD1 as a weak D call on 6 bases. The TCR sequence derives from a female donor in good health and CMV-seronegative. The CDR3 has the sequence CASSTTGSFSGNTIYF. The nucleotide sequence is TGCGCCAGCAGCACGACAGGTTCCTTCTCTGGAAACACCATATATTTT.